This T cell receptor beta chain was sequenced for a study of control samples from healthy donors and cancer patients. Germline CDR1 is KGHSH and CDR2 is LQKENI. The CDR3 length is 17 residues. Trimming stripped 3 bases from V and 1 base from J, with 13 bases between. Data came from immunoSEQ multiplex PCR; TCRdb stores just in-frame clones and leaves some out. The sample lists 150,000 to 200,000 clones; around 93% were seen once. The receptor's source is a man in his late teens or twenties in good health. The specimen was blood. This chain connects TRBV18 to TRBJ2-6, with D possibly matching TRBD2 (6 bases). CDR3 protein: CASSPGTQDSGANVLTF. The CDR3 nucleotides are TGTGCCAGCTCACCGGGGACTCAAGATTCTGGGGCCAACGTCCTGACTTTC.